These T cell receptor beta chains were read from a single sample in a study of CD8 T cells in ankylosing spondylitis. TCRdb used MiXCR to reprocess the 5' RACE reads, holding one entry per CDR3 protein. Of 220,000 or so distinct CDR3 sequences listed, roughly 10% were seen once; the top ten hold roughly a fifth. Sequenced: blood, either unsorted or a sorted T cell fraction (not recorded which). These receptors all stem from a male donor with ankylosing spondylitis or in good health (not recorded which). The CDR3 runs from the conserved cysteine through the conserved F or W. The order of the fields is clone size, D gene, V gene, J gene, CDR3 protein, CDR3 DNA. A D gene is named only where the DNA matches it firmly. Expanded clones are given a class, and other clones once, few, many or no size at all.

many	.	TRBV12-3/TRBV12-4	TRBJ1-4	CASSFAEKLFF	TGTGCCAGCAGTTTCGCTGAAAAACTGTTTTTT
few	.	TRBV7-9	TRBJ1-2	CASRREGDGRNF	TGTGCCAGCAGGAGGGAAGGTGACGGAAGAAACTTC
many	.	TRBV28	TRBJ2-7	CASSSPYEQYF	TGTGCCAGCAGTTCTCCCTACGAGCAGTACTTC
many	.	TRBV12-3/TRBV12-4	TRBJ1-2	CASSFLDKELSSGYTF	TGTGCCAGCAGTTTTTTGGACAAAGAACTATCGTCTGGCTACACCTTC
many	.	TRBV20-1	TRBJ1-6	CSARGVQDPEFNSPLHF	TGCAGTGCTAGAGGGGTACAGGACCCTGAATTTAATTCACCCCTCCACTTT
.	TRBD1	TRBV5-1	TRBJ2-1	CASSLDDRGEQFF	TGCGCCAGCAGCTTGGACGACAGGGGCGAGCAGTTCTTC
few	TRBD1	TRBV6-1	TRBJ2-1	CASGQAGGNEQFF	TGTGCCAGCGGCCAAGCAGGGGGCAACGAGCAGTTCTTC
many	TRBD1	TRBV5-8	TRBJ2-7	CASSIRDRRSYEQYF	TGTGCCAGCAGCATCCGGGACAGGCGGTCCTACGAGCAGTACTTC
few	TRBD1	TRBV7-9	TRBJ2-7	CASSPGGWGSNEQYF	TGTGCCAGCAGTCCAGGGGGTTGGGGTAGCAACGAGCAGTACTTC
.	.	TRBV2	TRBJ2-7	CASSEEGAAYEQYF	TGTGCCAGCAGTGAAGAAGGGGCGGCGTACGAGCAGTACTTC
.	.	TRBV20-1	TRBJ2-7	CSARVTGYEQYF	TGCAGTGCTAGAGTTACAGGGTACGAGCAGTACTTC
many	TRBD1	TRBV5-1	TRBJ2-1	CASSLLGGTGGYNEQFF	TGCGCCAGCAGCTTGCTTGGGGGGACAGGGGGCTACAATGAGCAGTTCTTC
.	TRBD1	TRBV5-1	TRBJ2-2	CASSLEGTGAGELFF	TGCGCCAGCAGCTTGGAAGGGACAGGGGCCGGGGAGCTGTTTTTT
many	.	TRBV28	TRBJ1-6	CASSPGRLNSPLHF	TGTGCCAGCAGCCCCGGCCGGCTAAATTCACCCCTCCACTTT
few	TRBD1	TRBV6-1	TRBJ1-6	CASRPDRGLSPLHF	TGTGCCAGCAGGCCGGACAGGGGGCTTTCACCCCTCCACTTT
.	.	TRBV20-1	TRBJ2-1	CSAIFGTSYNEQFF	TGCAGTGCCATTTTCGGGACGTCCTACAATGAGCAGTTCTTC
many	.	TRBV6-1	TRBJ1-1	CASRNTGNTEAFF	TGTGCCAGCAGGAATACGGGGAACACTGAAGCTTTCTTT
many	TRBD1	TRBV12-3/TRBV12-4	TRBJ1-4	CASSFSGTATNEKLFF	TGTGCCAGCAGTTTCTCAGGGACAGCAACTAATGAAAAACTGTTTTTT
.	TRBD2	TRBV18	TRBJ2-3	CALGGGDTDTQYF	TGTGCCCTAGGCGGGGGAGACACAGATACGCAGTATTTT
many	.	TRBV12-3/TRBV12-4	TRBJ2-2	CASRPTGRDGELFF	TGTGCCAGCAGGCCGACAGGGAGGGACGGGGAGCTGTTTTTT
.	TRBD1	TRBV20-1	TRBJ1-2	CSASEVEGAITYGYTF	TGCAGTGCTAGTGAGGTCGAGGGGGCAATTACCTATGGCTACACCTTC
few	.	TRBV4-2	TRBJ2-7	CASSQGGISTYEQYF	TGTGCCAGCAGCCAAGGTGGGATATCCACCTACGAGCAGTACTTC
.	TRBD1	TRBV3-1	TRBJ1-2	CASSQPGQGGGYTF	TGTGCCAGCAGCCAACCGGGACAGGGAGGCGGCTACACCTTC
few	TRBD1	TRBV7-3	TRBJ1-3	CASSLNSGGPGNTIYF	TGTGCCAGCAGCTTGAATTCAGGGGGACCTGGAAACACCATATATTTT
many	TRBD1	TRBV7-2	TRBJ1-6	CASSLQQGANSPLHF	TGTGCCAGCAGCTTGCAACAGGGGGCCAATTCACCCCTCCACTTT
many	TRBD1	TRBV12-3/TRBV12-4	TRBJ1-1	CASSFSRTGPLSEAFF	TGTGCCAGCAGTTTTTCCCGGACAGGGCCTTTATCTGAAGCTTTCTTT
many	.	TRBV2	TRBJ2-3	CASSTRLTDTQYF	TGTGCCAGCAGTACTAGACTTACAGATACGCAGTATTTT
many	TRBD2	TRBV12-3/TRBV12-4	TRBJ2-1	CASSLTGGQNEQFF	TGTGCCAGCAGTTTAACGGGGGGGCAAAATGAGCAGTTCTTC
many	.	TRBV27	TRBJ2-7	CASRRTGTEYF	TGTGCCAGCAGGAGAACCGGGACTGAGTACTTC
many	.	TRBV9	TRBJ2-7	CASSPSGTIVYEQYF	TGTGCCAGCAGCCCCTCCGGGACAATCGTTTACGAGCAGTACTTC
.	TRBD2	TRBV5-1	TRBJ2-7	CASSEDAGGYEQYF	TGCGCCAGCAGCGAGGATGCGGGAGGCTACGAGCAGTACTTC
many	.	TRBV3-1	TRBJ1-5	CASSPSGLNQPQHF	TGTGCCAGCAGCCCCAGCGGCCTCAATCAGCCCCAGCATTTT
many	TRBD2	TRBV29-1	TRBJ2-1	CSVLGGGGVDEQFF	TGCAGCGTTCTAGGCGGGGGGGGTGTGGATGAGCAGTTCTTC
few	.	TRBV14	TRBJ2-1	CASSPRTYNEQFF	TGTGCCAGCAGCCCTCGGACGTACAATGAGCAGTTCTTC
.	.	TRBV7-2	TRBJ2-5	CASSSEGGRGETQYF	TGTGCCAGCAGTTCCGAGGGAGGCAGGGGAGAGACCCAGTACTTC
.	TRBD1	TRBV12-3/TRBV12-4	TRBJ2-7	CASTPGQGPYEQYF	TGTGCCAGCACTCCGGGACAGGGACCCTACGAGCAGTACTTC
.	.	TRBV6-2/TRBV6-3	TRBJ1-6	CASSYSRGGVYSSYNSPLHF	TGTGCCAGCAGTTACTCGCGCGGGGGCGTATACAGCTCCTATAATTCACCCCTCCACTTT
many	TRBD1	TRBV7-6	TRBJ2-5	CASSPGTEETQYF	TGTGCCAGCAGCCCTGGGACAGAAGAGACCCAGTACTTC
many	.	TRBV7-2	TRBJ1-6	CARYWGEYNSPLHF	TGTGCCAGATACTGGGGGGAATATAATTCACCCCTCCACTTT
.	.	TRBV5-1	TRBJ2-5	CASSSSSPQETQYF	TGCGCCAGCAGCTCGAGCAGTCCCCAAGAGACCCAGTACTTC
many	.	TRBV15	TRBJ2-1	CATTPSVEIYNEQFF	TGTGCCACAACTCCCAGTGTGGAGATCTACAATGAGCAGTTCTTC
few	.	TRBV4-2	TRBJ1-1	CASSQERAAFF	TGTGCCAGCAGCCAAGAAAGGGCAGCTTTCTTT
.	.	TRBV6-1	TRBJ2-3	CASTHPRTDTQYF	TGTGCCAGCACCCACCCCCGGACAGATACGCAGTATTTT
many	TRBD1	TRBV5-6	TRBJ2-2	CASSRTGGEWELFF	TGTGCCAGCAGCCGGACAGGGGGCGAGTGGGAGCTGTTTTTT
many	.	TRBV5-1	TRBJ1-1	CASSQTGASPEAFF	TGCGCCAGCAGCCAGACTGGCGCCTCCCCAGAAGCTTTCTTT
many	TRBD1	TRBV2	TRBJ1-1	CASSENRQGGTEAFF	TGTGCCAGCAGTGAAAATCGACAGGGCGGCACTGAAGCTTTCTTT
.	.	TRBV19	TRBJ2-5	CASSSTFVETQYF	TGTGCCAGTAGTAGCACTTTTGTAGAGACCCAGTACTTC
few	.	TRBV19	TRBJ1-5	CASWGGYSNQPQHF	TGTGCCAGTTGGGGGGGTTATAGCAATCAGCCCCAGCATTTT
many	TRBD2	TRBV20-1	TRBJ2-4	CSARDSSGGNIQYF	TGCAGTGCTAGAGATTCTAGCGGGGGGAACATTCAGTACTTC
many	TRBD1	TRBV20-1	TRBJ2-3	CSAPTGGIDTQYF	TGCAGTGCCCCGACAGGGGGAATAGATACGCAGTATTTT